This T cell receptor (beta chain) was captured in a study of CD8 T cells in ankylosing spondylitis (TCRdb year 2017). In terms of the full investigation: The study set out to find disease-linked TCR variants by profiling T cell receptor beta repertoires in ankylosing spondylitis patients and healthy donors. The full study cohort was made up of 20 to 25 ankylosing spondylitis patients and about a hundred healthy donors. Peripheral blood samples were taken, and synovial fluid was additionally collected from ankylosing spondylitis patients.

The run used an Illumina HiSeq 2500. TCR beta libraries were prepared by quantitative 5'-RACE with molecular barcodes. Regarding the original processing steps: A new computational method, built on a probabilistic model of VDJ rearrangement, was used to identify disease-linked TCR variants. Through fastp at Q25 and MiXCR, TCRdb rebuilt clones from the public reads, retaining in-frame beta chains. When rows share a CDR3 protein, they turn into one entry using the most common DNA and genes. The V and J calls were determined by TCRdb, not by the authors. For this sample the table gives around 140,000 distinct CDR3 sequences, of which 17% were detected only once. Roughly 30% of the sample goes to the ten largest clones. Beyond this particular receptor, the publication reports: A CD8+ phenotype was shown by the disease-linked clones, which were found at relatively low frequencies in peripheral blood. A TCR beta motif of several highly homologous amino acid variants appeared characteristic of blood from ankylosing spondylitis patients. Significant enrichment of the disease-linked clones was reported in matched synovial fluid samples from ankylosing spondylitis patients. Some of the motif variants had been reported before in the synovial fluid and blood of reactive arthritis patients, a finding that suggests common disease-initiation mechanisms.

Turning to this clonotype: Its antigen has not been determined. Nothing much larger sits one base from this clone, and base qualities are not available.

Sequences were obtained from blood, either unsorted or a sorted T cell fraction (not recorded which). This TCR was sampled from a male donor with ankylosing spondylitis.

The CDR3 amino acid sequence is: CASSQVTGRGTGELFF. The bases read TGCGCCAGCAGCCAAGTAACCGGGAGAGGGACCGGGGAGCTGTTTTTT. The chain links TRBV4-1 with TRBJ2-2; TRBD2 could be the D gene, as 6 bases match. The V and J ends are trimmed by 1 base and 5 bases, leaving 14 bases between them. The CDR3 covers 16 residues, taking in both the cysteine and the phenylalanine. This entry keeps only the CDR3 DNA: 48 bases, framed from base 1. CDR1 and CDR2 (MGHRA, YSYEKL) derive from the germline V gene.